The clone carrying this T cell receptor (beta chain) was seen a few times. The data belong to a study of cytomegalovirus exposure and HLA in healthy donors. Germline assignment: CDR1 SEHNR and CDR2 FQNEAQ (reference sequence). The length of the CDR3 is 15 residues. V shed 4 bases and J shed 1 base, with 13 bases lying between them. While unrecorded immune exposures were likely, the donors were nominally healthy when sampled. Primers included in the PCR were 60 Vbeta and 13 Jbeta primers. Here immunoSEQ multiplex PCR was the method, and the copy in TCRdb shows in-frame clones only, minus some. The table records 150,000 to 200,000 clones, 81% of them present only once.

This rearrangement joins TRBV7-9 to TRBJ1-1; maybe TRBD1 (6 bases). The origin of this receptor is a woman aged 50 to 65 in good health and CMV-seronegative. Specimen: PBMCs. This CDR3 reads CASSSRQGSNTEAFF. The CDR3 nucleotides read TGTGCCAGCAGCTCCCGTCAGGGGTCGAACACTGAAGCTTTCTTT.